This TCR beta chain emerged from a study of T cell responses to AZD1222 COVID-19 vaccine (TCRdb year 2021). Some background on the complete study: TCR sequencing was performed for approximately 240 trial participants, of whom about 200 were given two doses of AZD1222 and approximately 25 were given two doses of MenACWY control vaccine. Trial participants were enrolled by age into 18-55, 56-69 and 70-plus year subgroups, with around 150, 28 and 57 TCR-sequenced participants respectively. The research as a whole found: Only 5 to 7 AZD1222 recipients were SARS-CoV-2 seropositive at baseline, limiting conclusions about previously exposed vaccinees. The vaccine-associated CD4 TCRs covered the entire spike protein, and the dominant responses fell in regions 160-218 and 743-854. Because no samples from the day 14 peak response were available, repertoires could be characterized only after the peak T cell response. A significant rise in spike-specific TCR breadth and depth was observed after two AZD1222 doses relative to day 0 and relative to MenACWY recipients. Nearly half of unique spike-specific TCRs reportedly recognized epitopes outside regions mutated in the B.1.351 and B.1.1.7 variants. The 56-69-year group was small, and its depth increase did not reach significance, likely because of low power. Participants were mostly white British and included more females than males, and it was suggested by the authors that clonal diversity may have been underestimated.

The sample's time point label, decoded: about 28 days (+/-7) after the second vaccine dose. AZD1222 recipients given second doses at about 4 weeks or at about 12 weeks were pooled, since spike-specific TCR depth and breadth were not found to differ between the two schedules. Vaccinee samples were obtained from the UK trials COV001 and COV002, which included a single-blind randomized controlled phase 2/3 trial of AZD1222 (ChAdOx1 nCoV-19) in healthy adults. For TCRbeta chain sequencing, PBMC samples were collected from trial participants at day 0 and at day 28 after the second dose. As for this clone: Its antigen remains undetermined. No per-base quality is available; no much larger clone lies one base away.

The CDR3 regions of human TCRbeta chains were analyzed by immunosequencing. For the original study's pipeline: TCRs in the repertoires were matched against a reference library of SARS-CoV-2-specific TCRs that had been generated with the MIRA antigen-specificity platform. Breadth meant the fraction of unique TCRs that were SARS-CoV-2-associated, whereas depth meant the fraction of total T cells that were SARS-CoV-2-associated. Each spike-specific TCR was assigned to its reactive spike region and to a CD4 or CD8 class using the MIRA data. Log10-transformed breadth and depth values were compared by one-way ANOVA with Sidak's multiple comparisons tests. This immuneACCESS table, as held by TCRdb, lists in-frame sequences with V and J called but not all clones. Of the missing ones, under half trace to an unresolved V gene in checked studies; the others have no known cause. V and J calls and clone size are copied from that table; D and trimming were computed from the DNA. The sample table contains some 150,000 clones; only one count was recorded for more than 75% of them. Roughly a tenth of the sample comes from the top ten.

Unmatched junction bases come to 6, with V trimmed by 3 bases and J by 0 bases. The CDR3 spans 16 residues, from the cysteine through the phenylalanine. Of all the DNA, just the CDR3 is kept, 48 bases in frame from base 1. The CDR1 and CDR2 encoded by the germline V gene are SGHDT and YYEEEE. Here the chain combines TRBV5-6 and TRBJ2-3, with TRBD1 matching 8 junction bases. The sequence was collected from an adult who received the AZD1222 COVID-19 vaccine. The sequencing used peripheral blood, collected 28 days after the second AZD1222 dose. The DNA sequence is given as TGTGCCAGCAGCTCTAACAGGGGGGCCAGCACAGATACGCAGTATTTT. The translation is CASSSNRGASTDTQYF.